What follows describes a single TCR beta chain. The data were obtained in a study of blood T cells in healthy people across ages. A sample-barcoded 5' primer and a J-beta primer mix were used in a second PCR of roughly 7 to 12 cycles. One entry per CDR3 protein, called by TCRdb with MiXCR from the 5' RACE reads. The table records about 320,000 distinct CDR3 sequences, around 29% of them present only once. From germline, CDR1 is SGHTA and CDR2 FQGNSA. The CDR3 is 14 amino acids. V was pared by 5 bases and J by 9 bases, with 9 bases of the junction left unmatched. The V gene is TRBV7-2, the J gene TRBJ2-1; 8 bases are shared with TRBD1. The TCR originated in a woman in her 70s in good health. The specimen was blood. The CDR3 DNA is TGTGCCAGCAGCACCCGGACAGGGTCAAGTGAGCAGTTCTTC. It encodes CASSTRTGSSEQFF.